One and the same sample provided the 5 T cell receptor beta chains below, sequenced in a study of T cell repertoires in cytomegalovirus infection. A single record per CDR3 protein comes from TCRdb applying MiXCR to the reads. This sample has 160,000 or so distinct CDR3 sequences, with approximately 17% found just once. Sequencing used CD8+ T cells from PBMCs. The receptors stem from a human donor in good health (CMV status not recorded). Some clones in this sample may be carry-over from other donors' samples.

At least ten counts were recorded for this clonotype. J is TRBJ1-2 and V is TRBV7-2; D is possibly TRBD1 (6 bases). Trimming shortened V by 8 bases and J by 5 bases, and 15 bases separated the two germline ends. Germline CDR1 and CDR2: SGHTA and FQGNSA. This CDR3 has 13 amino acids. CDR3 in amino acids: CASLGAPSYGYTF. CDR3 in DNA: TGTGCCAGCTTGGGGGCTCCCAGTTATGGCTACACCTTC.

This clonotype was detected only a few times. The chain links TRBV20-1 to TRBJ2-5; 7 nucleotides agree with TRBD2. Germline CDR1 and CDR2: DFQATT and SNEGSKA (reference sequence). V shed 3 bases, J shed 4 bases, and the junction held 8 bases outside the gene matches. This CDR3 comprises 14 residues. This chain's CDR3 is CSARPRGVPETQYF. In DNA form, the CDR3 reads TGCAGTGCTAGGCCTCGGGGGGTTCCAGAGACCCAGTACTTC.

The sample holds a few counts of this clonotype. The chain couples TRBV6-2 or TRBV6-3 to TRBJ2-1; D call uncertain. This CDR3 region has 11 residues. V was cut by 5 bases and J by 8 bases, with 7 bases left in between. Germline V gene lookup returns CDR1 MNHEY and CDR2 SVGEGT. CDR3 loop: CASSPLDEQFF. Written as DNA, the CDR3 is TGTGCCAGCAGTCCCCTCGATGAGCAGTTCTTC.

By proportion, this clonotype is medium-sized. The genes are TRBV7-8 and TRBJ1-1; D is undetermined. V dropped 1 base and J dropped 4 bases, with 10 bases sitting between them. The CDR3 loop spans 14 amino acids. Germline CDR1 and CDR2: SGHVS and FQNEAQ. Here the CDR3 reads CASSLGAGRTEAFF. The CDR3 region has the DNA TGTGCCAGCAGCTTAGGGGCGGGCCGCACTGAAGCTTTCTTT.

The chain has TRBV12-3 or TRBV12-4 and TRBJ2-1; D perhaps matches TRBD2 (6 bases). CDR3 length: 15 amino acids. Deletions cut 2 bases from V and 5 bases from J, with 13 bases between. The CDR3 bases are TGTGCCAGCAGTTTATATGGCGGGACCGACAATGAGCAGTTCTTC. Its translation: CASSLYGGTDNEQFF.